This T cell receptor (beta chain) was captured by sequencing in a study of radiotherapy plus CTLA-4 blockade in lung cancer listed by TCRdb under 2018. With respect to the entire study: Objective responses were observed in approximately 17% of enrolled patients, and disease control was achieved in approximately 32%.

In the case of this clone: Its binding antigen is unknown. The record has no base qualities; no much larger clone is one base away.

In this study, focal radiation therapy paired with CTLA-4 blockade (ipilimumab) was tested in patients who had chemo-refractory metastatic non-small-cell lung cancer. General findings and caveats noted by the study authors: The strongest predictors of response, as reported, were early dynamic changes in blood T cell clones along with a rise in serum interferon-beta after radiation. After treatment with radiotherapy and ipilimumab, TCR clones that came from tumors expanded in the peripheral blood.

Library generation was performed with the immunoSEQ multiplex PCR assay. Here the immuneACCESS table is served through TCRdb, limited to in-frame sequences with V and J called. Missing clones are a known gap in these copies; in checked studies unresolved V genes cover under half, and the rest lacks a known reason. This sample comprises fewer than 65,000 clones, approximately 82% of them detected only once. In total, the top ten clones hold roughly 6.7% of the sample. Germline trimming amounts to 3 bases on V and 4 bases on J, with 1 as the count of junction bases outside the gene matches. CDR1 and CDR2, per the germline V gene (reference sequence), are MNHEY and SMNVEV. Measured from the cysteine to the phenylalanine, the CDR3 is 15 residues long. Only CDR3 DNA remains: 45 bases, in frame from the first base.

This clonotype originated in a human donor with non-small cell lung cancer whose response to radiotherapy plus ipilimumab could not be evaluated. Source: peripheral blood, taken from a patient treated with radiotherapy plus ipilimumab. The rearrangement joined TRBV27 to TRBJ2-2, and TRBD2 aligns with 11 junction nucleotides. In nucleotide form, the sequence is TGTGCCAGCAGTTTCGGGACTAGCGGCACCGGGGAGCTGTTTTTT. This gives the protein CASSFGTSGTGELFF.